This T cell receptor beta chain was found in a study of CD8+CD57+ T cells in acquired aplastic anemia (dated by TCRdb to the late 2010s). Broadly, across the study: Extracted DNA from sorted CD4+ and CD8+ cells averaged 3.2 ug, ranging from about 0.18 to 27.4 ug. Healthy donor samples averaged roughly 9.8 million reads for CD4+ and 11 million to 12 million for CD8+ cells. What the authors observed across the whole study: No significant difference in CD8+ Simpson's diversity was found between patients and healthy controls (P=0.060). Although 25 to 30 CD8+ CDR3 sequences were shared by patients and controls, these sequences appeared highly expressed in patients and within the immunodominant clones of patients.

The CDR3 runs 14 amino acids, cysteine and phenylalanine included. Solely the CDR3 DNA is kept, with 42 bases framed from the first base. For CDR1 and CDR2, the germline V gene lists SGHVS and FNYEAQ. V drops 3 bases and J drops 2 bases, leaving 10 bases in between. Profiling of TCR beta VDJ combinations and CDR3 sequences used genomic DNA as the template. An Illumina HiSeq 2000 was the platform used for TCR repertoire sequencing. On the study's bioinformatics: Repertoires were assessed using TRBV/TRBJ rearrangement plots, CDR3 size and DJ length profiles, and Simpson's diversity index. Whichever DNA sequence was most abundant in the deep sequencing data was defined as the immunodominant clone. CDR3 amino acid sequences were checked for sharing between subjects and were compared against published repertoires and the VDJdb database. Clones were called with MiXCR by TCRdb after fastp trimmed the public reads at Q25, and only in-frame beta chains were retained. Each record represents a unique CDR3 protein, reported with the most common genes and DNA among its rows. TCRdb's processing, not the authors' own work, is the source of the V and J calls. The sample table contains 150,000 to 200,000 distinct CDR3 sequences; only one count was recorded for under 55% of them. The ten largest make up under 3% of the sample.

This clonotype was observed a handful of times. Its antigen is unknown. It has no much larger one-base neighbor in the sample; base qualities were not kept. The study deep-sequenced TCR repertoires of sorted CD4+ and CD8+ blood T cells from severe aplastic anemia patients and healthy subjects. Ficoll-Paque density gradient centrifugation was used to isolate peripheral blood mononuclear cells. Before DNA extraction, CD4+ and CD8+ T cells were sorted with FACS or magnetic beads. The sequence came from a human donor in good health. The chain was built from TRBV7-6 and TRBJ2-5, with TRBD2 perhaps the D gene, on 5 matching bases. Sequencing was performed on sorted CD4+, CD8+, or CD8+CD57+ T cells (not recorded which) from PBMCs. The CDR3 region has the sequence CASSFYSGQETQYF. The nucleotide sequence is given as TGTGCCAGCAGCTTTTACAGCGGACAAGAGACCCAGTACTTC.